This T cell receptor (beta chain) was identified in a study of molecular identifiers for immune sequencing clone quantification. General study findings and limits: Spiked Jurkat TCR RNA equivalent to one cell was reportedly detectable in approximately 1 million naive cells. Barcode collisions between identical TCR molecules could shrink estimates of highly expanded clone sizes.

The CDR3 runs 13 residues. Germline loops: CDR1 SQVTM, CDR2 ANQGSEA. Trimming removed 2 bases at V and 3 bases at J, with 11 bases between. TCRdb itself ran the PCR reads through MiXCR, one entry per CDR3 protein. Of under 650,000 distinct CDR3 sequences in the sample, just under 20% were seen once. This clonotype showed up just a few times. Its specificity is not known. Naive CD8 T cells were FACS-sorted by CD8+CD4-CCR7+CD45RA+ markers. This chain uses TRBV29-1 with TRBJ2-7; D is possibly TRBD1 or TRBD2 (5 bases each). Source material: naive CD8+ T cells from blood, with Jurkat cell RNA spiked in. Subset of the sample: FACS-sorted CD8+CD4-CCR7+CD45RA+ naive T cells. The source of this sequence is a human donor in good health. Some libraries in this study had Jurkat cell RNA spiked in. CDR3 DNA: TGCAGCGTTGAAACGGGGCAGCGCTACGAGCAGTACTTC. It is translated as CSVETGQRYEQYF.